The 15 T cell receptor beta chains below come from one sample, sequenced in a study of OX40 agonist ivuxolimab in advanced cancers. Generated by immunoSEQ multiplex PCR, the TCRdb table keeps only in-frame clones and is missing some. The data contain fewer than 100,000 clones, roughly 84% of them singletons. The sequenced sample was CD4+ or CD8+ T cells sorted from blood, obtained in a trial of the OX40 agonist ivuxolimab. All receptors come from an adult with an advanced solid tumor such as melanoma, head and neck, liver or kidney cancer.

The V gene is TRBV10-3, the J gene TRBJ2-7; D is perhaps TRBD1 or TRBD2 (5 bases each). The length of the CDR3 is 12 residues. The V end was cut by 6 bases, the J end by 7 bases, with 13 bases between. The germline CDR1 and CDR2 sequences are ENHRY and SYGVKD. CDR3 sequence reads: CAISLPGREQYF. DNA of the CDR3: TGTGCCATCAGCTTACCGGGACGAGAGCAGTACTTC.

This chain connects TRBV6-5 to TRBJ1-2, with D uncertain. Germline V lookup: CDR1 MNHEY, CDR2 SVGAGI. Trimming shortened V by 2 bases and J by 4 bases, and 8 bases separated the two germline ends. The CDR3 runs 13 residues. The CDR3 nucleotides read TGTGCCAGCAGTTACAAGGGAACCTATGGCTACACCTTC. It is translated as CASSYKGTYGYTF.

This clone was counted between two and nine times. The chain carries TRBV28 and TRBJ1-1; possibly TRBD1 for D (5 bases). Trimming cost V 7 bases and J 10 bases, with 13 bases left between them. Germline V gives CDR1 MDHEN, CDR2 SYDVKM. The CDR3 is made up of 11 amino acids. CDR3 sequence: CASKTGDRAFF. The CDR3 nucleotides read TGTGCCAGCAAAACAGGCGACCGAGCTTTCTTT.

This sequence joins TRBV19 and TRBJ1-6; maybe TRBD1 (5 bases). CDR1 LNHDA and CDR2 SQIVND come from the germline V gene (reference sequence). CDR3 length: 17 amino acids. The V end lost 5 bases, the J end lost 0 bases, and 14 bases lay between the germline ends. In DNA form, the CDR3 reads TGTGCCAGTAGTGCTCGGCCAGACAGCTCCTATAATTCACCCCTCCACTTT. Amino acid sequence: CASSARPDSSYNSPLHF.

This clone appeared a single time. The gene calls are TRBV28 and TRBJ1-6; D unresolved. The germline gives CDR1 MDHEN, CDR2 SYDVKM. V gave up 5 bases and J gave up 7 bases, with 9 bases separating them. The CDR3 loop spans 13 amino acids. Written as DNA, the CDR3 is TGTGCCAGCAGTCAGGAGTGGAATTCACCCCTCCACTTT. Amino acids: CASSQEWNSPLHF.

The chain couples TRBV6-5 to TRBJ2-5; D call uncertain. Germline V CDR1 and CDR2: MNHEY, SVGAGI. The CDR3 length is 13 residues. Deletions cut 4 bases from V and 5 bases from J, with 11 bases between. CDR3 loop: CASSSIGRETQYF. The CDR3 DNA reads as TGTGCCAGCAGTTCCATCGGAAGGGAGACCCAGTACTTC.

The chain uses TRBV7-6 and TRBJ1-6, with D perhaps matching TRBD1 (5 bases). Germline V gives CDR1 SGHVS, CDR2 FNYEAQ. The CDR3 totals 17 residues. Trimming left V 7 bases short and J 6 bases short, with 22 bases between. The DNA for the CDR3 is TGTGCCAGCACCATGGGTCAGGGAAACTTCGGTAATTCACCCCTCCACTTT. Its translation is CASTMGQGNFGNSPLHF.

V and J are TRBV11-1 and TRBJ2-3, with D possibly TRBD1 on 5 matching bases. The CDR3 consists of 15 residues. Trimming took off 2 bases at V and 5 bases at J, with 14 bases between the two ends. The germline V gene encodes CDR1 SGHAT and CDR2 FQDESV (reference sequence). The CDR3 nucleotides read TGTGCCAGCAGCTTAAGCCTCCCGCAGGGAGATACGCAGTATTTT. Encoded protein: CASSLSLPQGDTQYF.

J is TRBJ2-3 and V is TRBV5-6; tentative D call: TRBD1 (5 bases). Germline values: CDR1 SGHDT, CDR2 YYEEEE. The CDR3 has 16 amino acids. V gave up 6 bases and J gave up 4 bases, with 21 bases separating them. The CDR3 region has the DNA TGTGCCAGCACCCTGGGGCCGATACACGAGGCAGATACGCAGTATTTT. It encodes CASTLGPIHEADTQYF. Drawing the rest from reference TRBV5-6 and TRBJ2-3, the complete variable domain is DAGVTQSPTHLIKTRGQQVTLRCSPKSGHDTVSWYQQALGQGPQFIFQYYEEEERQRGNFPDRFSGHQFPNYSSELNVNALLLGDSALYLCASTLGPIHEADTQYFGPGTRLTVL.

The chain uses TRBV11-2 and TRBJ2-5; 9 bases are shared with TRBD2. The CDR3 consists of 15 residues. The ends lost 1 base at V and 3 bases at J; junction bases unmatched: 3. Germline V CDR1 and CDR2: SGHAT, FQNNGV. CDR3: CASSLGRGGEETQYF. The DNA for the CDR3 is TGTGCCAGCAGCTTAGGGCGGGGGGGCGAAGAGACCCAGTACTTC.

The chain uses TRBV5-6 and TRBJ1-1, with a weak D call TRBD1 (6 bases). Trimming cost V 0 bases and J 2 bases, with 11 bases left between them. This CDR3 region has 15 residues. The V gene's germline CDR1 is SGHDT and CDR2 YYEEEE. For the CDR3, the DNA is TGTGCCAGCAGCTTGGCAGGGGTCGGCAACACTGAAGCTTTCTTT. Protein sequence: CASSLAGVGNTEAFF.

The rearrangement uses TRBV5-4 and TRBJ2-5; D might be TRBD1 (6 bases). V dropped 0 bases and J dropped 5 bases, with 8 bases sitting between them. The CDR3 contains 13 residues. The germline gives CDR1 SGHNT, CDR2 YYREEE (reference sequence). CDR3: CASSLDRAETQYF. The CDR3 bases are TGTGCCAGCAGCTTGGACAGGGCGGAGACCCAGTACTTC.

This chain links TRBV5-6 with TRBJ2-7; TRBD2 is a possible D gene (5 bases). The CDR3 runs to 15 residues. Germline V CDR1 and CDR2: SGHDT, YYEEEE. The V and J ends lost 3 bases and 6 bases respectively, with 19 bases between them. The CDR3 nucleotides are TGTGCCAGCAGCTCCCGTGTAGCGACCGGCGGCGAGCAGTACTTC. Translation: CASSSRVATGGEQYF.

The rearrangement uses TRBV6-6 and TRBJ1-1, with D maybe TRBD1 (5 bases). Germline CDR1 MNHNY, CDR2 SVGAGI (reference sequence). The V and J ends lost 6 bases and 1 base respectively, with 12 bases between them. CDR3 length: 14 residues. This CDR3 reads CASRLGGWNTEAFF. The CDR3, as DNA: TGTGCCAGCAGGTTGGGGGGTTGGAACACTGAAGCTTTCTTT.

The chain carries TRBV27 and TRBJ2-4, with D unclear. The CDR3 loop spans 16 amino acids. Per germline, CDR1 MNHEY and CDR2 SMNVEV (reference sequence). Trimming pared 5 bases from V and 1 base from J, leaving 15 bases between. CDR3 DNA sequence: TGTGCCAGCAGTACCGGACGGTCGTCTGCCAAAAACATTCAGTACTTC. Its protein is CASSTGRSSAKNIQYF.